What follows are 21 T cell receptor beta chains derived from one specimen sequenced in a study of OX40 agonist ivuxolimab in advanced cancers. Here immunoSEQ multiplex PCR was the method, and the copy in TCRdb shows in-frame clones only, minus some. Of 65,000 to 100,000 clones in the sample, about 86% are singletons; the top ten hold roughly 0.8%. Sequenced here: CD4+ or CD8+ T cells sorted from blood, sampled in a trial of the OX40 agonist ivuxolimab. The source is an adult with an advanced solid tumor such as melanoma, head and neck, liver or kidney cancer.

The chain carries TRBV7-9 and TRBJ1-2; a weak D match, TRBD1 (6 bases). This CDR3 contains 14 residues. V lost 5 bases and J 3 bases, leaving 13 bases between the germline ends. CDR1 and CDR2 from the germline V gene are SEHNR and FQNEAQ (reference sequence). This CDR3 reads CASSKQGYDYGYTF. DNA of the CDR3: TGTGCCAGCAGCAAACAGGGTTATGACTATGGCTACACCTTC.

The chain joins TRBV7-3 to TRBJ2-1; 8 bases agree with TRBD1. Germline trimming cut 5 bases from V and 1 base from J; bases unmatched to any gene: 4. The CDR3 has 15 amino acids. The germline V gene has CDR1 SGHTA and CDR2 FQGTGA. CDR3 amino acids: CASSLQGVSYNEQFF. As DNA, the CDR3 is TGTGCCAGCAGCCTACAGGGGGTGTCCTACAATGAGCAGTTCTTC.

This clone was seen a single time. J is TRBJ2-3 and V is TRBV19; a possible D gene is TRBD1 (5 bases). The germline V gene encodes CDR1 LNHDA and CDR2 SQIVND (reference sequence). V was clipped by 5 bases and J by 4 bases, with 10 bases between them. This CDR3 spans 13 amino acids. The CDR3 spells CASSVQGSDTQYF. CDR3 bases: TGTGCCAGTAGTGTTCAGGGCTCAGATACGCAGTATTTT.

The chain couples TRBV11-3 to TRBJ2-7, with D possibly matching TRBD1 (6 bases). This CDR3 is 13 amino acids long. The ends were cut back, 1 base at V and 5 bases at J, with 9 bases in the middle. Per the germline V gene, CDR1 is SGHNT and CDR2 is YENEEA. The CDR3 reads CASSLARGNEQYF. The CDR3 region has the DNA TGTGCCAGCAGCTTAGCCAGGGGCAACGAGCAGTACTTC.

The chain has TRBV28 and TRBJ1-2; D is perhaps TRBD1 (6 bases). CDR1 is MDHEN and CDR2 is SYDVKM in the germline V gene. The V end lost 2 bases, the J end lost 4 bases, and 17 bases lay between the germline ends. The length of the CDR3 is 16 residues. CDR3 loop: CASSLGGTLRGYGYTF. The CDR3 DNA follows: TGTGCCAGCAGTTTAGGAGGGACATTACGAGGCTATGGCTACACCTTC.

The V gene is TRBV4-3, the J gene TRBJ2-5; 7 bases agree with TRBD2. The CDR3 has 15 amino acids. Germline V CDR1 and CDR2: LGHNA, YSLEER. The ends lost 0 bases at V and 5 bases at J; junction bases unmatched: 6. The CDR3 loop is CASSQDGSGRETQYF. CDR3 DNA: TGCGCCAGCAGCCAAGATGGTAGCGGGCGTGAGACCCAGTACTTC.

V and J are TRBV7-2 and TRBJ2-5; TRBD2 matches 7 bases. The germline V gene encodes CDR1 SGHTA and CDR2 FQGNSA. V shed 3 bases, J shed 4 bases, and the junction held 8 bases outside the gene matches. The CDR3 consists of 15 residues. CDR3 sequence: CASSLGLGGRETQYF. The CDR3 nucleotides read TGTGCCAGCAGCTTGGGATTGGGGGGGAGAGAGACCCAGTACTTC.

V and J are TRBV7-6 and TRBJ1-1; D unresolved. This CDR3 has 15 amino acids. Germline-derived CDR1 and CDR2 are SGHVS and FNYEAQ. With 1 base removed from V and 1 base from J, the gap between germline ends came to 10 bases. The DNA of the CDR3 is TGTGCCAGCAGCTTAGTGGAAGGGCGGAACACTGAAGCTTTCTTT. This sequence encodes CASSLVEGRNTEAFF.

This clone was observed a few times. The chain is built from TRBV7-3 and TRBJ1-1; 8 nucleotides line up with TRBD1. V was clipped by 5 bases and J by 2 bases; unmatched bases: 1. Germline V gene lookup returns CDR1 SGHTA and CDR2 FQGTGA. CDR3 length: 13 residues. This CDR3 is CASSGQGNTEAFF. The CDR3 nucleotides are TGTGCCAGCAGCGGACAGGGAAACACTGAAGCTTTCTTT.

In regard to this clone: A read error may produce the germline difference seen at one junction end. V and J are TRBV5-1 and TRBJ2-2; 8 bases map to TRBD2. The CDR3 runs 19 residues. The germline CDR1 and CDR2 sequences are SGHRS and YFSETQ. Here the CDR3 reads CASSLESSGGPSNTGELFF. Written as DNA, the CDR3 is TGCGCCAGCAGCTTGGAGTCCTCGGGAGGGCCCTCGAATACCGGGGAGCTGTTTTTT.

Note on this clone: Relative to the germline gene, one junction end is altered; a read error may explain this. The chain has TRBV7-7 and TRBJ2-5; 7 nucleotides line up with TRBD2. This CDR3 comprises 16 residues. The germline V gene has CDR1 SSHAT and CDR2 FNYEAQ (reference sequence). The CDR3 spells CASSLVGAGAGETQYF. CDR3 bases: TGTGCTAGCAGCTTAGTTGGGGCGGGAGCGGGAGAGACCCAGTACTTC.

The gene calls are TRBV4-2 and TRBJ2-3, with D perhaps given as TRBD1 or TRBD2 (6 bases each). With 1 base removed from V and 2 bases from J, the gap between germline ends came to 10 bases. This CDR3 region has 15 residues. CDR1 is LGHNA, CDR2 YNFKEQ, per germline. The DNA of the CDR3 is TGTGCCAGCAGCCAAGTGAGGGGGGCCACAGATACGCAGTATTTT. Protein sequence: CASSQVRGATDTQYF.

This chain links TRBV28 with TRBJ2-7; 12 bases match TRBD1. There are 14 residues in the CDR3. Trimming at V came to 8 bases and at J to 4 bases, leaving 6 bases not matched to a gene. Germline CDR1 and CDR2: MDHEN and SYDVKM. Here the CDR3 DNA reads TGTGCCAGCGCCGGGACAGGGGGCTTTTACGAGCAGTACTTC. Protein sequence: CASAGTGGFYEQYF.

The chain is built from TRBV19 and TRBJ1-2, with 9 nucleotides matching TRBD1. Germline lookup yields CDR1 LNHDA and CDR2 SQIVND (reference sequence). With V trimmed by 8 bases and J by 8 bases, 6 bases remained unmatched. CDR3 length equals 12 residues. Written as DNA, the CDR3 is TGTGCCAGTTCGGACAGGGGTGGGGGCTACACCTTC. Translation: CASSDRGGGYTF.

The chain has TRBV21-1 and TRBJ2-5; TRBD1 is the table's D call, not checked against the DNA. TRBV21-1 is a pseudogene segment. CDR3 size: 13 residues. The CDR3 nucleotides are TGTGCCAGCACCGACAGGGGAGGAGAGACCCAGTACTTC. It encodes CASTDRGGETQYF.

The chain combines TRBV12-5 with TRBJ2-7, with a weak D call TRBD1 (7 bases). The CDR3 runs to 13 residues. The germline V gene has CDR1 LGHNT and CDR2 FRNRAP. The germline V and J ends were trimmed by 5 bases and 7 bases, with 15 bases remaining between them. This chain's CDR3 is CASGPPGGREQYF. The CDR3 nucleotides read TGTGCTAGTGGTCCCCCAGGGGGGAGGGAGCAGTACTTC.

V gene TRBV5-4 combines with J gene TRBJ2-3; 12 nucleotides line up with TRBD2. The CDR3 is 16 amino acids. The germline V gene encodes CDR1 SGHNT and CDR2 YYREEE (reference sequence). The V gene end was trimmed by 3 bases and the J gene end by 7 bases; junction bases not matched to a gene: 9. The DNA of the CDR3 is TGTGCCAGCAGCTCCGGACCGGGACTAGCGGGCTATACGCAGTATTTT. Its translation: CASSSGPGLAGYTQYF.

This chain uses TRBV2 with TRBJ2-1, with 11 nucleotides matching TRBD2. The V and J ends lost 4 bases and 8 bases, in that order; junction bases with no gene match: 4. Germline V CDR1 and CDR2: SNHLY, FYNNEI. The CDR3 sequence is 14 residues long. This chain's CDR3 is CASSALAGAYEQFF. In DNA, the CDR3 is TGTGCCAGCAGTGCACTAGCGGGAGCCTATGAGCAGTTCTTC.

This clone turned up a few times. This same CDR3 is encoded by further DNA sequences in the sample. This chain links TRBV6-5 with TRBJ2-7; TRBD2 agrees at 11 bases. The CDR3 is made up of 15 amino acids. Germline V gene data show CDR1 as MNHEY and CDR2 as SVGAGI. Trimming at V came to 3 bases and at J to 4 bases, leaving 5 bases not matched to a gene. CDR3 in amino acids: CASSYRTSGPYEQYF. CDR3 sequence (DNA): TGTGCCAGCAGTTATCGGACTAGCGGGCCTTACGAGCAGTACTTC.

CDR3 protein: CASTPSRTTGELFF. The CDR3 DNA reads TGTGCCAGCACCCCCTCACGGACCACCGGGGAGCTGTTTTTT. The J gene is TRBJ2-2, the V gene TRBV27; D unresolved. This CDR3 spans 14 amino acids. The germline V gene has CDR1 MNHEY and CDR2 SMNVEV (reference sequence). The V gene lost 7 bases and the J gene lost 4 bases, with 13 bases spanning the gap.

CDR3 residues: CASSQLTSNSPLHF. CDR3 nucleotide sequence: TGCGCCAGCAGCCAATTAACATCTAATTCACCCCTCCACTTT. The rearrangement joins TRBV4-3 to TRBJ1-6, with D unresolved. The CDR3 length is 14 residues. V lost 2 bases, J lost 6 bases, and 8 bases lay in between. CDR1 and CDR2 (germline): LGHNA, YSLEER.